Listed here are 18 T cell receptor beta chains from one sample, sequenced in a study of T cells in Graves' hyperthyroidism and ophthalmopathy. Template material for amplifying TCR beta CDR3 regions consisted of RNA transcripts. When the TCR CDR3 underwent first-round RT-PCR, the HTBI primer set was used. TCRdb re-derived calls from the multiplex PCR reads in MiXCR, one entry per CDR3 protein. The sample lists about 840,000 distinct CDR3 sequences, roughly 37% occurring once. The material sequenced was blood. The receptors shown here come from a man younger than 35 with Graves' hyperthyroidism.

The V gene is TRBV7-2, the J gene TRBJ2-7; perhaps TRBD1 as D (6 bases). The CDR3 runs to 14 residues. Germline V CDR1 and CDR2: SGHTA, FQGNSA. V dropped 5 bases and J dropped 3 bases, with 14 bases sitting between them. The CDR3 DNA reads as TGTGCCAGCAGCCCCGCCCGGACAGTCTACGAGCAGTACTTC. Translation gives CASSPARTVYEQYF.

The chain employs TRBV25-1 and TRBJ1-5, with TRBD1 as a possible D gene (6 bases). Looked up from germline, CDR1 is MGHDK and CDR2 is SYGVNS. V was shortened by 5 bases and J by 6 bases, with 14 bases between the two germline ends. The CDR3 is 14 residues long. In DNA, the CDR3 is TGTGCCAGCAGTATAACAGGGAACATTCAGCCCCAGCATTTT. Translating it yields CASSITGNIQPQHF.

The sample holds many counts of this clonotype. The V call is TRBV19, the J call TRBJ2-5; no reliable D call. V lost 5 bases and J 5 bases, leaving 12 bases between the germline ends. Germline V CDR1 and CDR2: LNHDA, SQIVND (reference sequence). The CDR3 loop spans 13 amino acids. For the CDR3, the DNA is TGTGCCAGTAGTTTGGCGTTGGCGGAGACCCAGTACTTC. Encoded protein: CASSLALAETQYF.

This clonotype came up many times. This chain uses TRBV7-2 with TRBJ1-1, with 8 positions matching TRBD1. Losses at the gene ends were 8 bases for V and 12 bases for J; bases not matched to a gene: 14. Per germline, CDR1 SGHTA and CDR2 FQGNSA. The CDR3 spans 13 residues. The CDR3 sequence is CASSRTWTGLTFF. CDR3 DNA sequence: TGTGCCAGCTCAAGGACTTGGACAGGGTTGACTTTCTTT.

This clonotype was recorded once. The junction shows a germline mismatch at one end, possibly a read error. The rearrangement links TRBV10-3 to TRBJ1-6, with D perhaps matching TRBD1 (5 bases). The CDR3 consists of 15 residues. Germline V gene lookup returns CDR1 ENHRY and CDR2 SYGVKD. The CDR3 here is CASSLLQGVGSPLHF. CDR3 in DNA: TGTGCCAGCAGTTTACTCCAGGGAGTAGGGTCACCCCTCCACTTT.

In its sample, this clonotype was seen many times. CDR3 protein: CASSLGVVRETQYF. CDR3 nucleotides: TGTGCCAGCAGCTTAGGGGTAGTGCGCGAGACCCAGTACTTC. The chain has TRBV7-2 and TRBJ2-5; D is unclear. The CDR3 consists of 14 residues. Looked up from germline, CDR1 is SGHTA and CDR2 is FQGNSA. The V and J ends lost 1 base and 5 bases respectively, with 11 bases between them.

About this clonotype itself: A much larger clone lies one base from this, so it may be a read error. The CDR3 ends on some other residue instead of the conserved phenylalanine or tryptophan, so this is likely a read error. The rearrangement uses TRBV19 and TRBJ1-2; 9 nucleotides agree with TRBD1. The CDR3 contains 13 residues. The germline V gene has CDR1 LNHDA and CDR2 SQIVND (reference sequence). With V trimmed by 10 bases and J by 6 bases, 9 bases remained unmatched. The CDR3 nucleotides read TGTGCCACCCCTCCGCGGGACAGGGATGGCTACACCCTC. This gives the protein CATPPRDRDGYTL.

The rearrangement links TRBV3-1 to TRBJ1-4; D is ambiguous. This CDR3 contains 15 residues. Germline lookup yields CDR1 LGHDT and CDR2 YNNKEL (reference sequence). Trimming took 1 base from V and 6 from J, leaving 12 bases between them. For the CDR3, the DNA is TGTGCCAGCAGCCAAGGTGGAGGGTTCGATGAAAAACTGTTTTTT. It yields the protein CASSQGGGFDEKLFF.

The chain recombines TRBV6-5 with TRBJ2-7; D is undetermined. Germline values: CDR1 MNHEY, CDR2 SVGAGI. V dropped 5 bases and J dropped 0 bases, with 8 bases sitting between them. The length of the CDR3 is 13 residues. The CDR3 DNA reads TGTGCCAGCAGTGAAACATTCTCCTACGAGCAGTACTTC. It encodes CASSETFSYEQYF.

The chain recombines TRBV29-1 with TRBJ1-3; D is undetermined. The V gene's germline CDR1 is SQVTM and CDR2 ANQGSEA. Trimming stripped 4 bases from V and 7 bases from J, with 2 bases between. The CDR3 loop spans 9 amino acids. CDR3 loop: CSVGNTIYF. CDR3 nucleotides: TGCAGCGTTGGGAACACCATATATTTT.

This clonotype has a handful of counts. The gene calls are TRBV12-3 or TRBV12-4 and TRBJ1-4; 7 bases map to TRBD1. The trim removed 6 bases at V and 6 bases at J, leaving 4 bases unmatched. This CDR3 contains 13 residues. CDR3 residues: CASRRDSYEKLFF. The CDR3 DNA reads TGTGCCAGCAGGAGGGACAGCTATGAAAAACTGTTTTTT.

The chain joins TRBV12-3 or TRBV12-4 to TRBJ2-2; D is ambiguous. This CDR3 region has 13 residues. V shed 5 bases and J shed 4 bases, with 8 bases lying between them. CDR3 in DNA: TGTGCCAGCAGTAGGGTCCGCACCGGGGAGCTGTTTTTT. It specifies CASSRVRTGELFF.

This clonotype has just a few counts. This chain connects TRBV6-2 or TRBV6-3 to TRBJ2-7, with D perhaps being TRBD1 or TRBD2 (5 bases each). Germline V gene sequence: CDR1 MNHEY, CDR2 SVGEGT. Trimming stripped 7 bases from V and 1 base from J, with 11 bases between. The CDR3 runs to 13 residues. The CDR3 here is CASTGTASYEQYF. CDR3 coding DNA: TGTGCCAGCACCGGGACCGCTTCCTACGAGCAGTACTTC.

This clonotype was seen many times. The genes are TRBV7-9 and TRBJ2-7, with a weak D call TRBD1 (6 bases). Trimming removed 8 bases from V and 6 bases from J, with 17 bases in between. Germline CDR1 is SEHNR and CDR2 is FQNEAQ (reference sequence). CDR3 length equals 13 residues. CDR3 amino acids: CASASGQSAEQYF. The CDR3 nucleotides are TGTGCCAGCGCTTCTGGACAGTCTGCCGAGCAGTACTTC.

V usage is TRBV2 and J usage is TRBJ1-1; the D gene is possibly TRBD1 (6 bases). Trimming stripped 6 bases from V and 5 bases from J, with 16 bases between. The CDR3 extends over 14 amino acids. Germline V gene sequence: CDR1 SNHLY, CDR2 FYNNEI. CDR3 residues: CASSLARGRTEAFF. The CDR3 DNA sequence: TGTGCCAGCAGCCTTGCCAGGGGTAGGACTGAAGCTTTCTTT.

In the case of this clonotype: One end of the junction varies from germline; a read error may be responsible. This chain connects TRBV15 to TRBJ2-2, with D perhaps TRBD1 or TRBD2 (5 bases each). The CDR3 is 14 residues long. The germline CDR1 and CDR2 sequences are LNHNV and YYDKDF (reference sequence). CDR3 sequence: CATSKNQGSGDLFF. CDR3 sequence (DNA): TGTGCCACCAGCAAAAACCAGGGATCCGGGGATCTGTTTTTT.

As to this clonotype: One junction end disagrees with the germline gene, perhaps due to a read error. The J gene is TRBJ2-7, the V gene TRBV7-9; 7 nucleotides agree with TRBD2. This CDR3 region has 16 residues. Germline V gene lookup returns CDR1 SEHNR and CDR2 FQNEAQ (reference sequence). The CDR3 nucleotides are TGCGCCAGCAGCCAAGATCTGAGCGGGACCCCCTACGAGCAGTACTTC. This gives the protein CASSQDLSGTPYEQYF. The full variable domain, in which reference TRBV7-9 and TRBJ2-7 provide the parts outside the CDR3, is DTGVSQNPRHKITKRGQNVTFRCDPISEHNRLYWYRQTLGQGPEFLTYFQNEAQLEKSRLLSDRFSAERPKGSFSTLEIQRTEQGDSAMYLCASSQDLSGTPYEQYFGPGTRLTVT.

Many counts were recorded for this clonotype. CDR3 bases: TGTGCCAGTAGGCCGGGACAGAGCTATTCACCCCTCCACTTT. Residues: CASRPGQSYSPLHF. V is TRBV19 and J is TRBJ1-6; 7 positions match TRBD1. The length of the CDR3 is 14 residues. CDR1 LNHDA and CDR2 SQIVND come from the germline V gene (reference sequence). The junction had 7 bases not matched to a gene; V was cut back by 6 bases and J by 8 bases.